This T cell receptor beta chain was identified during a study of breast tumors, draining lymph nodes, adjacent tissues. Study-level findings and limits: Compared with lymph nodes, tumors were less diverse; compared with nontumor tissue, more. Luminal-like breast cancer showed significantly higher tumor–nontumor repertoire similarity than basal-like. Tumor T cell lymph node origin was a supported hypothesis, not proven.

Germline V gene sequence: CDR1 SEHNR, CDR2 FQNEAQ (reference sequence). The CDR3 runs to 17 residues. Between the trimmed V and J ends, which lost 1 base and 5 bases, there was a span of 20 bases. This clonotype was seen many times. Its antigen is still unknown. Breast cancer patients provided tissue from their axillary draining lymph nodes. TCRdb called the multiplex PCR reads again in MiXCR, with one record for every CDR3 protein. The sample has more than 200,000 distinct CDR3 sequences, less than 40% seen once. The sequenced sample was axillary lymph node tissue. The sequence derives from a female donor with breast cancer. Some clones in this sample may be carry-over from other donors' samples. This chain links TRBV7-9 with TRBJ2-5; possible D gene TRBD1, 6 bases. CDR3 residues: CASSLESPTGVGETQYF. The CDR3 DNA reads TGTGCCAGCAGCTTAGAATCCCCGACAGGTGTCGGCGAGACCCAGTACTTC.